This T cell receptor beta chain is from a study of T cell clonality in common variable immunodeficiency. Study observations and caveats: In common variable immunodeficiency, TCR beta chains reportedly carried fewer deletions and N-nucleotide insertions.

The CDR3 runs 15 residues. V dropped 0 bases and J dropped 6; count of bases not matched to a gene: 7. CDR1 is DFQATT and CDR2 is SNEGSKA in the germline V gene (reference sequence). Produced via immunoSEQ multiplex PCR; TCRdb's table is partial and in-frame only. Altogether roughly 23,000 clones were found in the sample, and no singletons occur. This clone was detected a few times. Its antigen is still unknown. The CDR3 is cut off 3 residues early in the read; its end comes from the germline J gene. The sequence derives from a human donor with common variable immunodeficiency. This sequence joins TRBV20-1 and TRBJ2-1; 8 nucleotides agree with TRBD2. Specimen: peripheral blood mononuclear cells. The part of the CDR3 DNA that was read is TGCAGTGCTAGAGATGTGGCGGGAGGAGGCAATGAG. It specifies CSARDVAGGGNE. The full CDR3 protein is CSARDVAGGGNEQFF.